The 5 T cell receptor beta chains presented below share a single source sample, sequenced in a study of OX40 agonist ivuxolimab in advanced cancers. Library method: the immunoSEQ multiplex PCR assay. TCRdb re-hosts the immuneACCESS table, in-frame sequences only. Its copies lack some clones; in the studies checked, an unresolved V gene accounts for under half of them, and the cause for the rest is not known. The sample table lists more than 45,000 clones, roughly three quarters of them with a count of one. More than 5.5% of the sample is taken by the ten largest. The material was CD4+ or CD8+ T cells sorted from blood, obtained in a trial of the OX40 agonist ivuxolimab. The source is an adult with an advanced solid tumor such as melanoma, head and neck, liver or kidney cancer.

This chain joins TRBV14 and TRBJ2-7; 8 bases are a match to TRBD2. V lost 3 bases, J lost 1 base, and 8 bases stayed unmatched. This CDR3 contains 16 residues. The germline CDR1 and CDR2 sequences are SGHDN and FVKESK. The DNA of the CDR3 is TGTGCCAGCAGCCAGACCTCGGGGACTAGGTCCTACGAGCAGTACTTC. Translated, it gives CASSQTSGTRSYEQYF.

The V gene is TRBV25-1, the J gene TRBJ2-1; 9 bases are shared with TRBD2. After removal of 0 bases from V and 15 bases from J, the junction contained 12 bases not matched to a gene. The length of the CDR3 is 15 residues. CDR1 is MGHDK, CDR2 SYGVNS, per germline. DNA for the CDR3: TGTGCCAGCAGTGAATATACCCTAGCGGGGAAACGGCGGTTCTTC. Translating it yields CASSEYTLAGKRRFF.

V and J are TRBV19 and TRBJ2-1; D not certain. The CDR3 consists of 15 residues. V was shortened by 4 bases and J by 4 bases, with 14 bases between the two germline ends. Looked up from germline, CDR1 is LNHDA and CDR2 is SQIVND (reference sequence). Here the CDR3 reads CASSTSRRSYNEQFF. Written as DNA, the CDR3 is TGTGCCAGTAGTACGTCTAGACGATCATACAATGAGCAGTTCTTC.

V usage is TRBV6-1 and J usage is TRBJ2-1; 7 bases are a match to TRBD1. Losses at the gene ends were 8 bases for V and 0 bases for J; bases not matched to a gene: 1. CDR3 length: 13 residues. Looked up from germline, CDR1 is MNHNS and CDR2 is SASEGT. The DNA of the CDR3 is TGTGCCAGCGACAGGGTCTCCTACAATGAGCAGTTCTTC. Translating gives CASDRVSYNEQFF.

V and J are TRBV28 and TRBJ2-5, with 10 nucleotides matching TRBD1. V gave up 10 bases and J gave up 4 bases; unmatched junction bases: 9. Germline-derived CDR1 and CDR2 are MDHEN and SYDVKM. This CDR3 has 14 residues. CDR3 region: CAIQGQGVVETQYF. Written as DNA, the CDR3 is TGTGCCATACAAGGACAGGGGGTAGTAGAGACCCAGTACTTC.